Reported below is one T cell receptor beta chain. As yet, its antigen is unknown. The data stem from a study of shared clonotypes between healthy human individuals. Germline V gene data show CDR1 as MDHEN and CDR2 as SYDVKM. The CDR3 runs 12 residues. Trimming stripped 6 bases from V and 9 bases from J, with 12 bases between. Clones were read by immunoSEQ multiplex PCR, and TCRdb kept only the in-frame ones, dropping some. The table includes 2 million to 3 million clones, roughly 93% detected once. It was into CD45RA+ naive and CD45RA-negative memory subsets that the CD4+ cells were split. Study-wide findings and caveats: As a rule, naive subsets had a larger estimated richness than memory subsets.

This chain connects TRBV28 to TRBJ2-1, with D uncertain. The clonotype comes from a man between 18 and 29 years old in good health. Some clones in this sample may be carry-over from other donors' samples. Sequenced material: naive CD4+ T cells from PBMCs. Subset of the sample: CD45RA+ positively selected. The CDR3 loop is CASSLGRREQFF. DNA of the CDR3: TGTGCCAGCAGCCTAGGTAGGCGTGAGCAGTTCTTC.